This T cell receptor beta chain appears in the sequencing data of a study of blood T cell repertoires in COVID-19. In the study overall: Sites in the United States, Italy and Spain provided acute and convalescent COVID-19 samples. PBMCs, B-cell-depleted T cells, or T cells were the source of the cDNA or gDNA that made up the material.

The CDR3 sequence is 16 residues long. Germline values: CDR1 GTSNPN, CDR2 SVGIG (reference sequence). V lost 2 bases and J 2 bases, leaving 18 bases between the germline ends. Original methodology: By means of reference gene primer amplification, nucleated cell counts were estimated. Only in-frame clones appear in the TCRdb table, and some are missing; sequencing was by immunoSEQ multiplex PCR. V and J calls and clone size come straight from that table; D and trimming were deduced from the DNA. Of 70,000 to 95,000 clones detected, 89% appear once; the ten largest clones hold approximately 5.2%. The chain combines TRBV30 with TRBJ1-2; D not resolved. The TCR originated in a woman of 80 years or more with active COVID-19. The sample taken for sequencing was peripheral blood. CDR3 DNA sequence: TGTGCCTGGAGTAAACCAACAGCCGCGGGGAACTATGGCTACACCTTC. The encoded protein is CAWSKPTAAGNYGYTF. Complete variable domain (other parts from reference TRBV30 and TRBJ1-2): SQTIHQWPATLVQPVGSPLSLECTVEGTSNPNLYWYRQAAGRGLQLLFYSVGIGQISSEVPQNLSASRPQDRQFILSSKKLLLSDSGFYLCAWSKPTAAGNYGYTFGSGTRLTVV.